These 8 T cell receptor beta chains share one sample of origin, sequenced in a study of cytomegalovirus exposure and HLA in healthy donors. 60 Vbeta and 13 Jbeta primers were used in PCR. Measured with immunoSEQ multiplex PCR; TCRdb has only the in-frame clones, and not every one. The data contain about 190,000 clones, 79% of them singletons. Sequenced input: PBMCs. The receptor set was obtained from a woman aged 18-35 years in good health and CMV-seronegative.

The chain recombines TRBV28 with TRBJ1-3; D unresolved. Germline CDR1 is MDHEN and CDR2 is SYDVKM. V lost 6 bases and J 6 bases, leaving 18 bases between the germline ends. The CDR3 length is 15 residues. The CDR3 DNA reads as TGTGCCAGCAGCCCTCCGCTGGTCTTGGCAAACACCATATATTTT. This gives the protein CASSPPLVLANTIYF.

This clone occurred a few times. The V gene is TRBV6-6, the J gene TRBJ1-1; TRBD1 agrees at 9 bases. The V segment lost 6 bases and the J segment 4 bases; nucleotides outside the gene matches: 0. The germline V gene has CDR1 MNHNY and CDR2 SVGAGI (reference sequence). CDR3 length: 12 residues. CDR3 sequence: CASRDRGTEAFF. CDR3 coding DNA: TGTGCCAGCAGGGACAGGGGCACTGAAGCTTTCTTT.

This chain uses TRBV5-1 with TRBJ2-5; 7 bases match TRBD2. After removal of 4 bases from V and 4 bases from J, the junction contained 4 bases not matched to a gene. Germline CDR1 reads SGHRS; CDR2 reads YFSETQ. The CDR3 contains 13 residues. This CDR3 reads CASSRSGGETQYF. The CDR3 nucleotides read TGCGCCAGCAGCAGGTCGGGGGGAGAGACCCAGTACTTC.

This clone was recorded a few times. The gene calls are TRBV6-1 and TRBJ1-5; TRBD1 matches at 8 bases. Germline CDR1 reads MNHNS; CDR2 reads SASEGT. The CDR3 covers 13 residues. V lost 6 bases and J lost 5; bases outside the gene matches: 3. The CDR3 sequence: CASRDRGDQPQHF. CDR3 sequence (DNA): TGTGCCAGCAGAGACAGGGGCGATCAGCCCCAGCATTTT.

This clone was counted a few times. The V and J genes are TRBV6-5 and TRBJ2-4, with a tentative D call TRBD1 (5 bases). Germline V lookup: CDR1 MNHEY, CDR2 SVGAGI. This CDR3 region has 15 residues. The V and J ends lost 4 bases and 2 bases respectively, with 12 bases between them. The CDR3: CASSSQGLTKNIQYF. The CDR3 DNA reads TGTGCCAGCAGTTCGCAGGGTCTAACCAAAAACATTCAGTACTTC.

The chain has TRBV2 and TRBJ1-5; tentative D call: TRBD1 (5 bases). The CDR3 covers 13 residues. Germline V lookup: CDR1 SNHLY, CDR2 FYNNEI. Trimming shortened V by 7 bases and J by 4 bases, and 11 bases separated the two germline ends. The CDR3, as DNA: TGTGCCAGCATTGGTGGGGGGAATCAGCCCCAGCATTTT. It encodes CASIGGGNQPQHF. Full variable domain (outside the CDR3, taken from reference TRBV2 and TRBJ1-5): EPEVTQTPSHQVTQMGQEVILRCVPISNHLYFYWYRQILGQKVEFLVSFYNNEISEKSEIFDDQFSVERPDGSNFTLKIRSTKLEDSAMYFCASIGGGNQPQHFGDGTRLSIL.

This clone was found once. This rearrangement joins TRBV5-1 to TRBJ2-3; the match to TRBD2 covers 10 bases. The CDR3 covers 18 residues. CDR1 SGHRS and CDR2 YFSETQ come from the germline V gene. The J segment lost 5 bases and the V segment lost 4 bases, leaving 16 bases of the junction unmatched. CDR3 loop: CASSLRVAGGSGGDTQYF. DNA of the CDR3: TGCGCCAGCAGCCTTCGGGTAGCGGGGGGCTCAGGGGGAGATACGCAGTATTTT.

CDR3 in DNA: TGTGCCTGGGACCCAGGGGGTTACTCTGGGGCCAACGTCCTGACTTTC. Residues: CAWDPGGYSGANVLTF. This chain joins TRBV30 and TRBJ2-6, with 7 positions matching TRBD1. With 5 bases clipped from V and 0 bases from J, the junction kept 7 bases outside the gene matches. There are 16 residues in the CDR3. Germline V lookup: CDR1 GTSNPN, CDR2 SVGIG (reference sequence).